Shown below are 6 T cell receptor beta chains from a single sample sequenced in a study of identical twins. TCRdb redid the calling of the 5' RACE reads with MiXCR, one entry per CDR3 protein. The sample includes around 490,000 distinct CDR3 sequences, about 15% of them seen just once. These sequences were also reported in another study, on yellow fever vaccine responses in identical twins.

What was sequenced was CD4+ T cells sorted from blood. The receptors derive from a woman aged 18-29 years in good health.

The chain links TRBV10-3 to TRBJ1-1; no firm D call. V was cut by 7 bases and J by 5 bases, with 8 bases left in between. The CDR3 is 11 residues long. Germline values: CDR1 ENHRY, CDR2 SYGVKD. The DNA for the CDR3 is TGTGCCATCATGAAGGATACTGAAGCTTTCTTT. Translated: CAIMKDTEAFF.

This clonotype was seen only a few times. The chain joins TRBV6-5 to TRBJ1-6; D gene unclear. Trimming took off 2 bases at V and 3 bases at J, with 5 bases between the two ends. The CDR3 runs 14 residues. CDR1 and CDR2 from the germline V gene are MNHEY and SVGAGI. The CDR3: CASSYSSYNSPLHF. Written as DNA, the CDR3 is TGTGCCAGCAGTTACAGCAGCTATAATTCACCCCTCCACTTT.

This clonotype was seen at least ten times. The chain joins TRBV12-3 or TRBV12-4 to TRBJ1-4, with D possibly being TRBD1 (5 bases). V was shortened by 5 bases and J by 2 bases, with 12 bases between the two germline ends. CDR3 length: 15 amino acids. In nucleotides, the CDR3 is TGTGCCAGCAGTCCAAGGGGTGTGACTAATGAAAAACTGTTTTTT. This codes for CASSPRGVTNEKLFF.

In this sample, this clonotype turned up a few times. The chain has TRBV6-5 and TRBJ1-1; possible D gene TRBD1, 6 bases. With 2 bases removed from V and 3 bases from J, the gap between germline ends came to 10 bases. This CDR3 region has 14 residues. CDR1 and CDR2 from the germline V gene are MNHEY and SVGAGI. The CDR3: CASSYQKGDTEAFF. DNA of the CDR3: TGTGCCAGCAGTTACCAGAAGGGGGACACTGAAGCTTTCTTT.

This clonotype occurred a few times. The chain joins TRBV3-1 to TRBJ1-5, with 7 bases aligning to TRBD1. Germline V gene lookup returns CDR1 LGHDT and CDR2 YNNKEL (reference sequence). The J segment lost 4 bases and the V segment lost 1 base, leaving 4 bases of the junction unmatched. CDR3 length: 15 residues. CDR3 sequence reads: CASSQAGQSNQPQHF. DNA for the CDR3: TGTGCCAGCAGCCAAGCGGGACAGTCAAATCAGCCCCAGCATTTT.

This clonotype was picked up a small number of times. The V call is TRBV5-1, the J call TRBJ1-1; perhaps TRBD1 as D (5 bases). Germline assignment: CDR1 SGHRS and CDR2 YFSETQ. The germline V and J ends were trimmed by 7 bases and 4 bases, with 17 bases remaining between them. The length of the CDR3 is 14 residues. CDR3 DNA sequence: TGCGCCAGCCGAAGCGCGGGCCAGGGCACTGAAGCTTTCTTT. This translates into CASRSAGQGTEAFF.